This TCR beta chain was observed in a study of shared clonotypes between healthy human individuals. Background on the study: Three plates were used per donor for CD4 naive, three for CD4 memory, two for CD8 naive and one for CD8 memory.

The split of CD4+ cells yielded CD45RA+ naive and CD45RA-negative memory subsets. TCRdb keeps only in-frame clones here, not all; method: immunoSEQ multiplex PCR. The table lists nearly 1 million clones, 76% of them singletons, with approximately 1.5% in the top ten. In germline, CDR1 is SQVTM, CDR2 ANQGSEA. The CDR3 length is 16 residues. V gave up 3 bases and J gave up 4 bases; unmatched junction bases: 9. The TCR originated in a young man in good health. Sequenced material: memory CD4+ T cells sorted from blood. Stated subset: CD45RA-negative fraction. The chain is built from TRBV29-1 and TRBJ2-5; 12 bases line up with TRBD2. Here the CDR3 reads CSVDRSSLAGGETQYF. The CDR3, as DNA: TGCAGCGTTGATCGATCTTCACTAGCGGGGGGAGAGACCCAGTACTTC.